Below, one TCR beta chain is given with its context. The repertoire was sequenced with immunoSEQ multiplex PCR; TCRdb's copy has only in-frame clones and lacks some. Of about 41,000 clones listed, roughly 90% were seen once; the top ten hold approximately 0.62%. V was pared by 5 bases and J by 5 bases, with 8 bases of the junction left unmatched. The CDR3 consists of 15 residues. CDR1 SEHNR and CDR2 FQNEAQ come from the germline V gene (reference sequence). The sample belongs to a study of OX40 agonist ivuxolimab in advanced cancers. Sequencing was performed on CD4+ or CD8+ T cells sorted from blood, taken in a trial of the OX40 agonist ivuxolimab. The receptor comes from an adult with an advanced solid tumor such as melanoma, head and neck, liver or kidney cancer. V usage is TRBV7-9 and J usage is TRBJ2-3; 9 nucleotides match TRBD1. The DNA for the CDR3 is TGTGCCAGCAGCCTAGGACAGGGGCACAAAGATACGCAGTATTTT. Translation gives CASSLGQGHKDTQYF.